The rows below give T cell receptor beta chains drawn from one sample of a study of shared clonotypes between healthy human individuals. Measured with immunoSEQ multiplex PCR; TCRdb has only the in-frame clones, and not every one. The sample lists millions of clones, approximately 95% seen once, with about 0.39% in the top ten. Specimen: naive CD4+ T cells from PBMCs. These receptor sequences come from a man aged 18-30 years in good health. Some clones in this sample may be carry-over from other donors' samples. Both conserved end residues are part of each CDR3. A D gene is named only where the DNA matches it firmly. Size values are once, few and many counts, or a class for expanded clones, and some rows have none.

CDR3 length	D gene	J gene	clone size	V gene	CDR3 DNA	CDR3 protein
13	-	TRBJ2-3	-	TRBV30	TGTGCCTGGAGTTTAGGGGGCACAGATACGCAGTATTTT	CAWSLGGTDTQYF
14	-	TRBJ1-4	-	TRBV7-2	TGTGCCAGCAGGCGGGGCGGCCCTAATGAAAAACTGTTTTTT	CASRRGGPNEKLFF
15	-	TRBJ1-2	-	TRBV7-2	TGTGCCAGCAGCTTAGAGGCAGGGCCTAACTATGGCTACACCTTC	CASSLEAGPNYGYTF
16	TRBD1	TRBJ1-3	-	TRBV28	TGTGCCAGCAGTTCCGGACAGGCCGTCTCTGGAAACACCATATATTTT	CASSSGQAVSGNTIYF
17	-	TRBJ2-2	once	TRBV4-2	TGTGCCAGCAGCCAAGATCGACAGACTCTATACACCGGGGAGCTGTTTTTT	CASSQDRQTLYTGELFF
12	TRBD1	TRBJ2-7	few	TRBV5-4	TGTGCCAGCAGTTGGGACAGCATCGAGCAGTACTTC	CASSWDSIEQYF
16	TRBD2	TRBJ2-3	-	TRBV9	TGTGCCAGCAGCCAGACATCGGCGGGAGAAGCAGATACGCAGTATTTT	CASSQTSAGEADTQYF
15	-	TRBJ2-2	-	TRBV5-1	TGCGCCAGCAGCCTCATCGGGACAATCGCCGGGGAGCTGTTTTTT	CASSLIGTIAGELFF
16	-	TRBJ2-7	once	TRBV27	TGTGCCAGCAGTTTGTTAAGTGCGGGAAGCTCCTACGAGCAGTACTTC	CASSLLSAGSSYEQYF
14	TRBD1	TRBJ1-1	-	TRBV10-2	TGCGCCAGCAGGACAGGGAGGGGGAACACTGAAGCTTTCTTT	CASRTGRGNTEAFF
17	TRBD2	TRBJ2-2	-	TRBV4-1	TGCGCCAGCAGCCAAGGGACTAGCGGGAGGTACACCGGGGAGCTGTTTTTT	CASSQGTSGRYTGELFF
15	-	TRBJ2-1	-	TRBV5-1	TGCGCCAGCAGCTTGGAGCCAGGGGTGGGGAATGAGCAGTTCTTC	CASSLEPGVGNEQFF
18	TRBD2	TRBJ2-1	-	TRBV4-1	TGCGCCAGCAGCCAAACCCGCTTACTAGCGGACTCCTACAATGAGCAGTTCTTC	CASSQTRLLADSYNEQFF
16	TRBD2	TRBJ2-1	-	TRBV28	TGTGCCAGCAGCCCTACTAGCGGGCTTCTCTACAATGAGCAGTTCTTC	CASSPTSGLLYNEQFF
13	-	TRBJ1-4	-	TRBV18	TGTGCCAGCTCACCGGGTTCTAATGAAAAACTGTTTTTT	CASSPGSNEKLFF
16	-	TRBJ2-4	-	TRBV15	TGTGCCACCAGCCCTCGTATCCGGGACTTCGGAAACATTCAGTACTTC	CATSPRIRDFGNIQYF
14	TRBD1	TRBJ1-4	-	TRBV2	TGTGCCAGCAGCGATCGACAGGCAGGGGGAAAACTGTTTTTT	CASSDRQAGGKLFF
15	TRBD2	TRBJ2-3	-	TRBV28	TGTGCCAGCAGCCCTAGCGGGAGTGGTACAGATACGCAGTATTTT	CASSPSGSGTDTQYF
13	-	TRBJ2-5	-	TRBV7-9	TGTGCCAGCAGCTTCGGGACGGGGGAGACCCAGTACTTC	CASSFGTGETQYF